This T cell receptor beta chain is drawn from a study of T cell repertoires in cytomegalovirus infection. Across the whole study: CMV infection together with matching HLA type was indicated by public TCR beta signatures. Whole-study findings and limits: Clonotype analysis showed dominance of the ex vivo response by HLA-C-restricted CMV-specific TCR beta clonotypes.

Germline V CDR1 and CDR2: SGHAT, FQNNGV. The CDR3 extends over 13 amino acids. V was pared by 3 bases and J by 7 bases, with 12 bases between. Worth noting for this clonotype: Antigen unknown.

TCRdb ran MiXCR on the reads and lists one entry per CDR3 protein. The sample includes roughly 860,000 distinct CDR3 sequences, approximately 32% seen only once; the top ten take roughly 12%. The chain is built from TRBV11-2 and TRBJ1-1; no firm D call. The receptor was derived from a human donor in good health (CMV status not recorded). Some clones in this sample may be carry-over from other donors' samples. This sample comprised cultured CD8+ T cells from PBMCs, obtained from culture after CMV antigen stimulation. The CDR3 DNA follows: TGTGCCAGCAGCTTCAATCGCGGCAGTGAAGCTTTCTTT. The encoded protein is CASSFNRGSEAFF.